This TCR beta chain was sequenced for a study of T cell responses to AZD1222 COVID-19 vaccine. Study outcomes and limitations: Spike-specific TCR breadth and depth were elevated following two AZD1222 doses.

Clones were read by immunoSEQ multiplex PCR, and TCRdb kept only the in-frame ones, dropping some. Altogether 150,000 to 200,000 clones are present, about 90% being singletons, with the ten largest covering roughly 5.5%. Comments on this clone: Its antigen remains unidentified.

The CDR3 is made up of 13 amino acids. The germline V and J ends were trimmed by 1 base and 4 bases, with 7 bases remaining between them. Germline V gene data show CDR1 as MGHRA and CDR2 as YSYEKL. This clonotype originated in an adult in good health. The J gene is TRBJ2-5, the V gene TRBV4-1; D is undetermined. The material was peripheral blood, obtained on day 0 of AZD1222 vaccination. The CDR3: CASSQGARETQYF. DNA for the CDR3: TGCGCCAGCAGCCAAGGGGCGCGAGAGACCCAGTACTTC.